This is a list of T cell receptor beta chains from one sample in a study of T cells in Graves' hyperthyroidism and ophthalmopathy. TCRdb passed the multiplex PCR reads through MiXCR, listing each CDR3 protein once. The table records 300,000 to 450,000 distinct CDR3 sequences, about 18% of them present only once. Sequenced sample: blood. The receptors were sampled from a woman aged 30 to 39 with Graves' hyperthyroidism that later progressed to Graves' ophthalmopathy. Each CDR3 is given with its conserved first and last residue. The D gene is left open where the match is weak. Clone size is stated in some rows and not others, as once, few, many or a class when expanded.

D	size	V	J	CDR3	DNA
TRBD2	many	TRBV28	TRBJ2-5	CASSFPSGRAEIQETQYF	TGTGCCAGCAGTTTTCCTAGCGGGAGGGCCGAGATCCAAGAGACCCAGTACTTC
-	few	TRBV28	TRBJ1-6	CASSFGWRPGNSPLHF	TGTGCCAGCAGTTTTGGTTGGCGACCCGGGAATTCACCCCTCCACTTT
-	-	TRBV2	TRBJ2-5	CASRILKQETQYF	TGTGCCAGCAGGATACTGAAACAAGAGACCCAGTACTTC
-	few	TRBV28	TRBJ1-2	CASSLAAGYGYTF	TGTGCCAGCAGTTTAGCGGCAGGGTATGGCTACACCTTC
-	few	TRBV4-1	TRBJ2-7	CASSQFPHRFTYEQYF	TGCGCCAGCAGCCAATTCCCACACCGTTTTACCTACGAGCAGTACTTC
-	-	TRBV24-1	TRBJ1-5	CATSDPGSHQPQHF	TGTGCCACCAGTGACCCCGGGTCCCATCAGCCCCAGCATTTT
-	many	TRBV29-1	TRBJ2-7	CSVRDTRTGEQYF	TGCAGCGTTAGGGACACCCGGACTGGAGAGCAGTACTTC
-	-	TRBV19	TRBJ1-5	CASIGRYLNQPQHF	TGTGCCAGTATAGGGCGGTACCTTAATCAGCCCCAGCATTTT
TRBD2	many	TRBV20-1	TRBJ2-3	CSAPRTGRASGRITDTQYF	TGCAGTGCTCCGAGGACAGGTCGGGCTAGCGGGAGGATCACAGATACGCAGTATTTT
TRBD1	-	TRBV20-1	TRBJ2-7	CSATAGTGGYEQYF	TGCAGTGCTACCGCCGGGACAGGGGGTTACGAGCAGTACTTC
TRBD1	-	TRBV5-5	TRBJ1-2	CASSPTGERYGYTF	TGTGCCAGCAGCCCGACAGGGGAACGGTATGGCTACACCTTC
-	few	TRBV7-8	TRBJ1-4	CASSLDLLRATNEKLFF	TGTGCCAGCAGCTTAGACTTATTACGAGCAACTAATGAAAAACTGTTTTTT
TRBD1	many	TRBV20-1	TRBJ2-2	CSAKYAGGDIGELFF	TGCAGTGCTAAATATGCAGGGGGCGATATCGGGGAGCTGTTTTTT
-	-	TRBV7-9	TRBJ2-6	CASSLITESLFSGANVLTF	TGTGCCAGCAGCTTAATCACAGAGTCCCTATTTTCTGGGGCCAACGTCCTGACTTTC
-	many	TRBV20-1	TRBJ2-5	CSARTDQETQYF	TGCAGTGCTAGGACAGATCAAGAGACCCAGTACTTC
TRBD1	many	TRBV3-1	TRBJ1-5	CASSLGTGYQPQHF	TGTGCCAGCAGCCTGGGGACAGGGTATCAGCCCCAGCATTTT
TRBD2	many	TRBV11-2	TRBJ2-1	CASSNQREGANEQFF	TGTGCCAGCAGCAATCAGCGGGAGGGCGCCAATGAGCAGTTCTTC
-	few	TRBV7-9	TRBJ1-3	CASRVTGEPSGNTIYF	TGTGCCAGCAGAGTGACAGGAGAGCCCTCTGGAAACACCATATATTTT
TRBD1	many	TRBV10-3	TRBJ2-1	CAISQTPDRGTEQFF	TGTGCCATCAGCCAAACACCGGACAGGGGGACTGAGCAGTTCTTC
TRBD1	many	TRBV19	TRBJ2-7	CASRDDTGAYEQYF	TGTGCCAGTAGGGATGATACAGGGGCCTACGAGCAGTACTTC
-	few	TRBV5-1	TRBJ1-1	CASSEGRQRNTEAFF	TGCGCCAGCAGCGAGGGGAGACAGAGAAACACTGAAGCTTTCTTT
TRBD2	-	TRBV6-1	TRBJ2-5	CASSGESGGSGETQYF	TGTGCCAGCAGTGGAGAAAGCGGGGGGTCTGGAGAGACCCAGTACTTC
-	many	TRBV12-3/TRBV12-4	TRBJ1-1	CASSFAVNTEAFF	TGTGCCAGCAGTTTTGCCGTGAACACTGAAGCTTTCTTT
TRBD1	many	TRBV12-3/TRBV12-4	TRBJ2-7	CASSSYRKTGSSYEQYF	TGTGCCAGCAGTTCTTATAGAAAGACAGGGAGCTCCTACGAGCAGTACTTC
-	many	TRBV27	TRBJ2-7	CASRRAGKSYEQYF	TGTGCCAGCAGACGAGCGGGCAAATCCTACGAGCAGTACTTC